A selection of T cell receptor beta chains follows, all from one sample in a study of blood T cells in healthy people across ages. MiXCR was run by TCRdb on the 5' RACE reads, yielding one entry per CDR3 protein. The sample contains approximately 940,000 distinct CDR3 sequences, approximately 49% of which appear only once. The sequenced sample consisted of blood. Every receptor here comes from a man aged 25 to 40 in good health. Each CDR3 is given with its conserved first and last residue. Each record gives: D gene, clone size, V gene, J gene, CDR3 protein, CDR3 DNA. The D gene is left open where the match is weak. Not every row has a clone size; where given, it reads once, few, many or a size class.

-,-,TRBV18,TRBJ2-3,CASSPGTRGDTQYF,TGTGCCAGCTCACCTGGCACAAGAGGAGATACGCAGTATTTT
-,-,TRBV20-1,TRBJ1-4,CSASRTDEKLFF,TGCAGTGCTAGTAGAACGGACGAAAAACTGTTTTTT
-,few,TRBV15,TRBJ1-2,CATSREGGRSYGYTF,TGTGCCACCAGCAGGGAAGGAGGACGGTCCTATGGCTACACCTTC
-,-,TRBV5-1,TRBJ2-1,CASSLLGAKNEQFF,TGCGCCAGCAGCTTGCTGGGGGCGAAGAATGAGCAGTTCTTC
-,many,TRBV10-3,TRBJ2-7,CAISDPSTGVYEQYF,TGTGCCATCAGTGACCCCTCAACCGGGGTCTACGAGCAGTACTTC
TRBD2,-,TRBV27,TRBJ2-7,CASSLSGRAEQYF,TGTGCCAGCAGTCTTTCAGGGAGGGCCGAGCAGTACTTC
TRBD2,-,TRBV27,TRBJ2-3,CASSLYSGTSGAPSTDTQYF,TGTGCCAGCAGTTTATACTCCGGGACTAGCGGGGCCCCTAGCACAGATACGCAGTATTTT
TRBD1,few,TRBV11-1,TRBJ2-7,CASSLQAGGKGYEQYF,TGTGCCAGCAGCTTACAAGCAGGGGGCAAGGGCTACGAGCAGTACTTC
TRBD1,many,TRBV3-1,TRBJ2-1,CASSLGQGIGNEQFF,TGTGCCAGCAGCCTTGGACAGGGTATCGGGAATGAGCAGTTCTTC
TRBD2,few,TRBV28,TRBJ2-3,CASSPLAGAGDTQYF,TGTGCCAGCAGTCCCCTCGCGGGAGCGGGAGATACGCAGTATTTT
-,-,TRBV24-1,TRBJ2-3,CATSDLPRTRMSSTDTQYF,TGTGCCACCAGTGATCTGCCAAGGACACGAATGTCTAGCACAGATACGCAGTATTTT
-,-,TRBV4-2,TRBJ1-4,CASSRQVGASEKLFF,TGTGCCAGCAGCCGACAGGTCGGCGCGAGTGAAAAACTGTTTTTT
TRBD2,-,TRBV6-6,TRBJ2-1,CASSNTGLAGYNEQFF,TGTGCCAGCAGCAACACGGGACTAGCGGGCTACAATGAGCAGTTCTTC
TRBD1,few,TRBV4-2,TRBJ1-2,CASNPGDRGLAGYTF,TGTGCCAGCAACCCAGGGGACAGGGGGCTGGCAGGCTACACCTTC
-,once,TRBV20-1,TRBJ2-3,CSATDRTLDTQYF,TGCAGTGCTACGGACAGAACGTTGGATACGCAGTATTTT
-,-,TRBV4-2,TRBJ2-5,CASSQDGGSQRETQYF,TGTGCCAGCAGCCAAGATGGGGGCTCACAGCGAGAGACCCAGTACTTC
-,-,TRBV29-1,TRBJ2-7,CSAGDSYSYEQYF,TGCAGCGCGGGGGACAGCTACTCCTACGAGCAGTACTTC
-,-,TRBV28,TRBJ2-5,CASSLKGGRTQYF,TGTGCCAGCAGCCTCAAGGGGGGGAGGACCCAGTACTTC
-,-,TRBV28,TRBJ2-3,CASSLPVTGTDTQYF,TGTGCCAGCAGTTTACCAGTTACAGGGACAGATACGCAGTATTTT
-,-,TRBV7-2,TRBJ2-5,CASSFSVQETQYF,TGTGCCAGCAGCTTTTCAGTACAAGAGACCCAGTACTTC
TRBD2,many,TRBV3-1,TRBJ2-7,CASSPASGGSNEQYF,TGTGCCAGCAGCCCAGCTAGCGGGGGATCCAATGAGCAGTACTTC
-,few,TRBV11-2,TRBJ2-1,CASSSPGGMQFF,TGTGCCAGCAGCTCCCCTGGGGGAATGCAGTTCTTC
TRBD2,-,TRBV7-9,TRBJ2-3,CASSPGLAGERTDTQYF,TGTGCCAGCAGCCCTGGTCTAGCGGGGGAGCGCACAGATACGCAGTATTTT
TRBD2,many,TRBV24-1,TRBJ2-1,CATSSSGGRYNEQFF,TGTGCCACCAGTAGTAGCGGGGGGCGTTACAATGAGCAGTTCTTC